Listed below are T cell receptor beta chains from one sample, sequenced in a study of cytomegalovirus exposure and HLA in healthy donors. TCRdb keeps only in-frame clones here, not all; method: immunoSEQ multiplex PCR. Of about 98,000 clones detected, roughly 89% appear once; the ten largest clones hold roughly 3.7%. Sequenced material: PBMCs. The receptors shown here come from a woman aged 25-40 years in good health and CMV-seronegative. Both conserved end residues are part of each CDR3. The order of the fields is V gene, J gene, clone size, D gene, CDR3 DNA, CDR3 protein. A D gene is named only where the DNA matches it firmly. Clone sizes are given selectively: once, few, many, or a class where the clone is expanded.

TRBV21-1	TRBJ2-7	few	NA	TGTGCCAGCAGCAAAGAGGCGGGAGGGCCCTCCTACGAGCAGTACTTC	CASSKEAGGPSYEQYF
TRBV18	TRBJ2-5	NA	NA	TGTGCCAGCTCACCAGGACAGCAAGAGACCCAGTACTTC	CASSPGQQETQYF
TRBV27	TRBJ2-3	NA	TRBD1	TGTGCCAGCAGTGATGACAGGGGCCTCGCAGATACGCAGTATTTT	CASSDDRGLADTQYF
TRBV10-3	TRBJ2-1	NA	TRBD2	TGTGCCATCAGTGAAACTAGCGGGAGCGCCTACAATGAGCAGTTCTTC	CAISETSGSAYNEQFF
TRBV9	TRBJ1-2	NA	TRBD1	TGTGCCAGCAGCCTACAGGGGATTGGAAGGGGGGATGGCTACACCTTC	CASSLQGIGRGDGYTF
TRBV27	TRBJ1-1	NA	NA	TGTGCCAGCAGTTTCGAGCCACGGGGGGCCCGAGCTTTCTTT	CASSFEPRGARAFF
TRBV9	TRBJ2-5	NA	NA	TGTGCCAGCAGCGTGAGCTCCAACGGACAGCCCCAAGAGACCCAGTACTTC	CASSVSSNGQPQETQYF
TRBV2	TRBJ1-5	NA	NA	TGTGCCAGCAGTGAACGGGTGGGCAATCAGCCCCAGCATTTT	CASSERVGNQPQHF
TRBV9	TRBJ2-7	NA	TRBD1	TGTGCCAGCAGCGCTCGGACAGGGGTTGGTTACGAGCAGTACTTC	CASSARTGVGYEQYF
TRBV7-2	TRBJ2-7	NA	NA	TGTGCCAGCAGCTTAGGGGGCACCTACGAGCAGTACTTC	CASSLGGTYEQYF
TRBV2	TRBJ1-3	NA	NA	TGTGCCAGTAGTGGGCTTTTGACTGGAAACACCATATATTTT	CASSGLLTGNTIYF
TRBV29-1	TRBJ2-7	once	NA	TGCAGCGTTGCGGTATTGAGTTCCTACGAGCAGTACTTC	CSVAVLSSYEQYF
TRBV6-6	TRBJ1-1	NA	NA	TGTGCCAGCAGTTGGGGGCAAGGTGAAGCTTTCTTT	CASSWGQGEAFF
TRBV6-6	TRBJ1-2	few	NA	TGTGCCAGCAGGGACATGTCCAGGGGTTATGGCTACACCTTC	CASRDMSRGYGYTF
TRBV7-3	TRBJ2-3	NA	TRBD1	TGTGCCAGCAGCTTAAGCCCCCCCGGGACAGGGGGCGCAGATACGCAGTATTTT	CASSLSPPGTGGADTQYF
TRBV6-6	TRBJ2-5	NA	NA	TGTGCCAGCACTTCGGCGGGGCCGCAGACCCAGTACTTC	CASTSAGPQTQYF
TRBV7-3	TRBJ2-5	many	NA	TGTGCCAGCAGCTTATCGGTGGGGGCCCTGGAGACCCAGTACTTC	CASSLSVGALETQYF
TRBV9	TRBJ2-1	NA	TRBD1	TGTGCCAGCAGCGTAGGAGTCGGAGGACAGGGGTTTAACGAGCAGTTCTTC	CASSVGVGGQGFNEQFF
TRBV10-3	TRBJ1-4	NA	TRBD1	TGTGCCGTAACCGACAGGGGCCGGAACGAAAAACTGTTTTTT	CAVTDRGRNEKLFF
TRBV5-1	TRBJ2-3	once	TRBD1	TGCGCCAGCAACCGTCAACCTAGGGACAGTCCTACAGATACGCAGTATTTT	CASNRQPRDSPTDTQYF
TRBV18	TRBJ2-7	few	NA	TGTGCCAGCTCACCGGGCAGGGAGCAGTACTTC	CASSPGREQYF
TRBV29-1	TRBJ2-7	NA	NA	TGCAGCGTTGAAGCTTTTAACGAGCAGTACTTC	CSVEAFNEQYF
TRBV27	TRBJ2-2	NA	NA	TGTGCCAGCAGTCCCGTTCCCCTCGGACAGTACACCGGGGAGCTGTTTTTT	CASSPVPLGQYTGELFF
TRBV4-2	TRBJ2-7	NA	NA	TGTGCCAGCAGCCAAGATGGACATCGCGACGAGCAGTACTTC	CASSQDGHRDEQYF
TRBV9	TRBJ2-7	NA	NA	TGTGCCAGCAGCCCGGTAAGAGGCACGAGCTCCTACGAGCAGTACTTC	CASSPVRGTSSYEQYF
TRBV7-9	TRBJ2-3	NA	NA	TGTGCCAGCTGTACAGACACAGATACGCAGTATTTT	CASCTDTDTQYF
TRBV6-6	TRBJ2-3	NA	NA	TGTGCCAGCAATAGAAGGGAGCCGGGTTCGGATACGCAGTATTTT	CASNRREPGSDTQYF
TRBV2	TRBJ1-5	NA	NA	TGTGCCAGCAGTTTAGAGAGAGGGAATCAGCCCCAGCATTTT	CASSLERGNQPQHF
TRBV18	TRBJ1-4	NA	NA	TGTGCCAGCTCACAGCGGCCAACCGGGGAAAAACTGTTTTTT	CASSQRPTGEKLFF
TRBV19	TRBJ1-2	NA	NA	TGTGCCAGTAGCGTAACAGGGACCGTAGGCTACACCTTC	CASSVTGTVGYTF
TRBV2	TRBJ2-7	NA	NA	TGTGCCAGCAGTGAAGCGTGGGCCTCCATCTCCTACGAGCAGTACTTC	CASSEAWASISYEQYF
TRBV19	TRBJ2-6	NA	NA	TGTGCCAGTAGTATTACCATGTGGCGGCCCTCTGGGGCCAACGTCCTGACTTTC	CASSITMWRPSGANVLTF
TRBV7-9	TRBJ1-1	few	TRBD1	TGTGCCAGCAGCTTGACAGGGATTGGGTCGAACACTGAAGCTTTCTTT	CASSLTGIGSNTEAFF
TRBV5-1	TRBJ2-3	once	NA	TGCGCCAGCAGCTTGGAGGGGCATGGAGATACGCAGTATTTT	CASSLEGHGDTQYF
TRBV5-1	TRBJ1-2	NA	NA	TGCGCCAGCAGCGACCAGGGGAATAACTATGGCTACACCTTC	CASSDQGNNYGYTF
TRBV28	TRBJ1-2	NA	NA	TGTGCCAGCAGTTTAATAATGAAGGTCGGGGGCTACACCTTC	CASSLIMKVGGYTF
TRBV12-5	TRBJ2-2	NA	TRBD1	TGTGCTAGTGGTTTGGGGACAGGGGGGACCGGGGAGCTGTTTTTT	CASGLGTGGTGELFF
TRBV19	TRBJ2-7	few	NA	TGTGCCAGTAGTGTACAGGGATCTGACGAGCAGTACTTC	CASSVQGSDEQYF